Included here is one TCR beta chain sequence, with context. As yet, its antigen is unknown. Sequencing was performed with immunoSEQ multiplex PCR; in TCRdb, only in-frame clones are kept and a portion is missing. The sample includes about 1,500 clones, around 84% seen only once; the top ten take 3.5%. This record comes from a study of neoadjuvant nivolumab and ipilimumab in lung cancer. Study-wide results and limits: Only two of four nivolumab-treated tumors gained richness and clonality by surgery.

This CDR3 has 15 residues. The germline gives CDR1 MGHRA, CDR2 YSYEKL. V was clipped by 1 base and J by 3 bases, with 10 bases between them. The chain recombines TRBV4-1 with TRBJ1-5, with D perhaps TRBD1 (6 bases). This TCR was recovered from an adult with non-small cell lung cancer. The sequences come from adjacent normal lung tissue, collected after neoadjuvant nivolumab, alone or with ipilimumab, at or shortly before surgery. The CDR3 region has the DNA TGCGCCAGCAGCCAAGCCAGGGGCTCCAATCAGCCCCAGCATTTT. Protein sequence: CASSQARGSNQPQHF.